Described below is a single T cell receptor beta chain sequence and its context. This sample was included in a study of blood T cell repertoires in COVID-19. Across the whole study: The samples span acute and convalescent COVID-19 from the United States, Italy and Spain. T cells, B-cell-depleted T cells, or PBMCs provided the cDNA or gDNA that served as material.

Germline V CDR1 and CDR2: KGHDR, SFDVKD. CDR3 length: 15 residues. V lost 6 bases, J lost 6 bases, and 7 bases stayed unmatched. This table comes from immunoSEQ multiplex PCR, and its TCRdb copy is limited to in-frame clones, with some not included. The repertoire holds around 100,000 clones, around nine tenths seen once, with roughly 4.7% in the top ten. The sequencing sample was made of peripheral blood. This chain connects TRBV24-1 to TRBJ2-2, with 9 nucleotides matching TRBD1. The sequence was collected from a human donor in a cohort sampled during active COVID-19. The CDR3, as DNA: TGTGCCACCAGTCAACAGGGGGCTGAGGCCGGGGAGCTGTTTTTT. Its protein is CATSQQGAEAGELFF.